This T cell receptor beta chain derives from a study of T cell repertoires in cytomegalovirus infection. Looking at the study overall: From public TCR beta signatures came an indication of both CMV infection and matching HLA type.

Findings of the study overall: Cumulative frequency of public TCR beta families picked out carriers of CMV plus the relevant HLA. In two of eight donors, the top clonotype was HLA-C-restricted CMV-specific.

This clonotype has a handful of counts. Its antigen is not identified. One entry per CDR3 protein, called by TCRdb with MiXCR from the reads. The sample has about 190,000 distinct CDR3 sequences; over 25% are singletons. Sequencing was done on a sample of PBMCs. This sequence was found in a human donor in good health (CMV status not recorded). Some clones in this sample may be carry-over from other donors' samples.

The CDR3 DNA follows: TGCAGTGCCGAGCGGGGGGACGGGTTAGATACGCAGTATTTT. This codes for CSAERGDGLDTQYF. The chain has TRBV20-1 and TRBJ2-3, with TRBD2 matching over 9 bases. With V trimmed by 6 bases and J by 5 bases, 9 bases remained unmatched. This CDR3 is built from 14 residues. CDR1 is DFQATT, CDR2 SNEGSKA, per germline (reference sequence).